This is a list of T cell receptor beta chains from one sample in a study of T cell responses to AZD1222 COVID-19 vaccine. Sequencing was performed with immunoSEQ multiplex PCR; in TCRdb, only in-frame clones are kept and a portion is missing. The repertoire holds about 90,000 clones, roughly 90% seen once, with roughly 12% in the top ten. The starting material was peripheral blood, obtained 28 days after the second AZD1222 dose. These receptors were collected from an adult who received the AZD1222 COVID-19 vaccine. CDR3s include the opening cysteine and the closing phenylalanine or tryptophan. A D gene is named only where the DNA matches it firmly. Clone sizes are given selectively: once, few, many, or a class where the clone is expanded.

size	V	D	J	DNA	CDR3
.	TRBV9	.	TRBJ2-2	TGTGCCAGCAGCGTAGCGGTGGGAATGAACACCGGGGAGCTGTTTTTT	CASSVAVGMNTGELFF
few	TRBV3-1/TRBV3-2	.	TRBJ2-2	TGTGCCAGCAGCCCGGTACCCGGGGAGCTGTTTTTT	CASSPVPGELFF
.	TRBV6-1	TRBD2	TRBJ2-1	TGTGCCAGCAGTGATGGGTCTAGCGGTCCCTACAATGAGCAGTTCTTC	CASSDGSSGPYNEQFF
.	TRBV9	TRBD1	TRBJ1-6	TGTGCCAGCAGCGTAGGTTCCGGTGGACAGGTCAGTTCACCCCTCCACTTT	CASSVGSGGQVSSPLHF
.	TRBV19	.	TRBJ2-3	TGTGCCAGTAGACCGGTTAGCACAGATACGCAGTATTTT	CASRPVSTDTQYF
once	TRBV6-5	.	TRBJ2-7	TGTGCCAGCATCCCCTACGCAGGGGTCGGCGAGCAGTACTTC	CASIPYAGVGEQYF
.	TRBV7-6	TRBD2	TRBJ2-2	TGTGCCAGCAGGAGTACTAGCGGGAGGCTAGGGACCGGGGAGCTGTTTTTT	CASRSTSGRLGTGELFF
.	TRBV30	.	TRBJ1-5	TGTGCCTGGAGTGAAACACTAGGCAATCAGCCCCAGCATTTT	CAWSETLGNQPQHF
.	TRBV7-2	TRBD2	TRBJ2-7	TGTGCCAGCAGCTTAGTGAGTAGCGGGGGGTCCCGTTCCTACGAGCAGTACTTC	CASSLVSSGGSRSYEQYF
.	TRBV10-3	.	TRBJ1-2	TGTGCCATCAGTGACCGGTATGGCTACACCTTC	CAISDRYGYTF
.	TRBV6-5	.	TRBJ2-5	TGTGCCAGCACCTCGGCGCGGGGGCCCCAAGAGACCCAGTACTTC	CASTSARGPQETQYF
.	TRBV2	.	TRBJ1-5	TGTGCCAGCAGTGAACTGGGGAATCAGCCCCAGCATTTT	CASSELGNQPQHF
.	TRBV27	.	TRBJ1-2	TGTGCCAGCAAACTCAGGGAGAACTATGGCTACACCTTC	CASKLRENYGYTF
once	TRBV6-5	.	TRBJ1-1	TGTGCCAGCAGAGCACGAGGGGGAACTGAAGCTTTCTTT	CASRARGGTEAFF
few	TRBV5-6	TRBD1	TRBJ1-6	TGTGCCAGCAGCCCTGGGGGGACAGGGGGCATCCCACCCCTCCACTTT	CASSPGGTGGIPPLHF
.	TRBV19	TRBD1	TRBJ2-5	TGTGCCAGTAGTGGGACAGGGGGAGAGACCCAGTACTTC	CASSGTGGETQYF
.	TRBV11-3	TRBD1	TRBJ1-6	TGTGCCAGCAGCTTGGGGACAGAGGGTTCACCCCTCCACTTT	CASSLGTEGSPLHF
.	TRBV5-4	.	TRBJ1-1	TGTGCCAGCAGCTTGTCGCAGGGAGTTACTGAAGCTTTCTTT	CASSLSQGVTEAFF
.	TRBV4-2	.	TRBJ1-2	TGTGCCAGCAGCCAAGATGTTCCCGCAGACTATGGCTACACCTTC	CASSQDVPADYGYTF
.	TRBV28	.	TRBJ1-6	TGTGCCAGCGGCGACCACCGGGACTCCCCAAACTTT	CASGDHRDSPNF
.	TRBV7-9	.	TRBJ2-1	TGTGCCAGCAGCCCACGTAGGGCAGGGCCCTACAATGAGCAGTTCTTC	CASSPRRAGPYNEQFF
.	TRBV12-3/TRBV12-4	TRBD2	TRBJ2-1	TGTGCCAGCAGTCTGACTAGCGGCGAGCAGTTCTTC	CASSLTSGEQFF
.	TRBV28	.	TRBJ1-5	TGTGCCAGCAGTTTAGGACGTATGCGGCCCCAGCATTTT	CASSLGRMRPQHF
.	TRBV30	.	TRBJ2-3	TGTGCCTGGAGTGTAACTGGCGGGAGCACAGATACGCAGTATTTT	CAWSVTGGSTDTQYF
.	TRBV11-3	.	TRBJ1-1	TGTGCCAGCAGCTTAGGGTTTCAGGGCCGGTACACTGAAGCTTTCTTT	CASSLGFQGRYTEAFF
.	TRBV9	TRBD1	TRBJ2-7	TGTGCCAGCAGCTTAAATACAGGGGCCGGCGAGCAGTACTTC	CASSLNTGAGEQYF
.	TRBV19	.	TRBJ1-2	TGTGCCAGTACCATCAGGAGTCTGACTTATGGCTACACCTTC	CASTIRSLTYGYTF
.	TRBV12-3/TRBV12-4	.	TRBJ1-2	TGTGCCAGCAGTACCGATAATGGACGGGGCTACACCTTC	CASSTDNGRGYTF
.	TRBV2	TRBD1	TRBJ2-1	TGTGCCAGCAAACCCGGGACAGCGTACAATGAGCAGTTCTTC	CASKPGTAYNEQFF
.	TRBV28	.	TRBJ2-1	TGTGCCAGCAGACCTCCCTTGCGTAACAATGAGCAGTTCTTC	CASRPPLRNNEQFF
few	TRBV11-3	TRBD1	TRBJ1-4	TGTGCCAGCAGCATCGGGGACAGGGGGGACGAAAAACTGTTTTTT	CASSIGDRGDEKLFF
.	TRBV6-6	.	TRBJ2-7	TGTGCCAGCAGCCCCACCCGACCCGAGCAGTACTTC	CASSPTRPEQYF
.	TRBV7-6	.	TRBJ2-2	TGTGCCAGCAGCTTAGGGGTTAGCACCGGGGAGCTGTTTTTT	CASSLGVSTGELFF
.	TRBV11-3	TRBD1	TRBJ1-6	TGTGCCAGCAGCTTAGAAAAAGGGGGCAAAGTTTCACCCCTCCACTTT	CASSLEKGGKVSPLHF
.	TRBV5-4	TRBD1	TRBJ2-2	TGTGCCAGCAGCTCCCGGGACAGGGGGCCCGGGGAGCTGTTTTTT	CASSSRDRGPGELFF
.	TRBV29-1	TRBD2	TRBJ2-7	TGCAGCGTTGAAAGGACGGGAGGAGACACTAGCGGGAGCCCCTACGAGCAGTACTTC	CSVERTGGDTSGSPYEQYF
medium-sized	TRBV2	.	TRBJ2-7	TGTGCCAGCAGTGAATTCGCTAGTATTGGGACACACTACGAGCAGTACTTC	CASSEFASIGTHYEQYF
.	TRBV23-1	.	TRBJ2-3	TGCGCCAGCAGCGCCGGGGCAGAGGGCACAGATACGCAGTATTTT	CASSAGAEGTDTQYF
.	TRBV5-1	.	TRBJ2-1	TGCGCCAGCAGCTTGGATGCAAGCTCCTACAATGAGCAGTTCTTC	CASSLDASSYNEQFF
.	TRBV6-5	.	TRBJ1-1	TGTGCCAGCAGCACGGGGGGAGTGAACACTGAAGCTTTCTTT	CASSTGGVNTEAFF
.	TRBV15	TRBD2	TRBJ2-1	TGTGCCACCAGTTCGAGGACTAGCGGGAGCTTAATCGCGGATGAGCAGTTCTTC	CATSSRTSGSLIADEQFF
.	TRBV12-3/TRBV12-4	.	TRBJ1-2	TGTGCCAGCAGTAACCTTCTGGGCTACACCTTC	CASSNLLGYTF
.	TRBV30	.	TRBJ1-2	TGTGCCTGGAGTGTAGGGGGGTCCTATGGCTACACCTTC	CAWSVGGSYGYTF
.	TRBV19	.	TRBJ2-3	TGTGCCAGTAGCGTCCCGGGCACAGATACGCAGTATTTT	CASSVPGTDTQYF
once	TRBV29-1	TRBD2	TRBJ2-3	TGCAGCGTTGGACTAGCGGGAGGGACAGATACGCAGTATTTT	CSVGLAGGTDTQYF
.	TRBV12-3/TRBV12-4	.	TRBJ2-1	TGTGCCAGCAGTTCCCGAGACTTGAAGCAGTTCTTC	CASSSRDLKQFF
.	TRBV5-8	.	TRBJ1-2	TGTGCCAGCAGCTTAGGAGGGCTACCCGTCTATGGCTACACCTTC	CASSLGGLPVYGYTF
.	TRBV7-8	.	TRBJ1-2	TGTGCCAGCAGCTTAGAGGGCGGCACCTATGGCTACACCTTC	CASSLEGGTYGYTF
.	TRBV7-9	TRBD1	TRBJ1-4	TGTGCCAGCAGCTCCGACAGGGGGCTTGAAAAACTGTTTTTT	CASSSDRGLEKLFF
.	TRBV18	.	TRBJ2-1	TGTGCCAGCTCACCACCGAAGGGATTCTACAATGAGCAGTTCTTC	CASSPPKGFYNEQFF
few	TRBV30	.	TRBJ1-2	TGTGCCTGGAGTGTAGGGCCTCACTATGGCTACACCTTC	CAWSVGPHYGYTF
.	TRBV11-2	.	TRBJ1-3	TGTGCCAGCAGCTTAGCTCGGGGACTAGGGAACACCATATATTTT	CASSLARGLGNTIYF
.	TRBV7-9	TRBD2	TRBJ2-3	TGTGCCAGCAGCCAATCGACTAGCAGAGACACAGATACGCAGTATTTT	CASSQSTSRDTDTQYF